Listed below are T cell receptor beta chains from one sample, sequenced in a study of radiation and T cells in renal cell carcinoma. TCRdb's table, derived via immunoSEQ multiplex PCR, lists solely in-frame clones and lacks some. Of about 140,000 clones in the sample, roughly 80% were seen once. The source material was blood, sampled from a patient whose treatment included radiotherapy and nephrectomy. Receptors originate from a woman aged 45-60 years with renal cell carcinoma. Both conserved end residues are part of each CDR3. A D gene is named only where the DNA matches it firmly. Some rows have no size entry. The others give once, few or many, or a class for an expanded clone.

>TRBV2|TRBJ1-1|.|TRBD1
TGTGCCAGCAGTTCGACAGGGCTCAACACTGAAGCTTTCTTT
CASSSTGLNTEAFF
>TRBV27|TRBJ2-7|.|.
TGTGCCAGCAGTTACTACAAGGGTGGTGTGCAGTACTTC
CASSYYKGGVQYF
>TRBV6-1|TRBJ1-5|few|.
TGTGCCAGCAGTCACGAGGAGCAGCCCCAGCATTTT
CASSHEEQPQHF
>TRBV10-3|TRBJ1-2|.|.
TGTGCCATCAGTGAGCCGGACAGCTTCTATGGCTACACCTTC
CAISEPDSFYGYTF
>TRBV10-3|TRBJ1-1|.|.
TGTGCCATCAGTGGCCCGGGGGCTGAAGCTTTCTTT
CAISGPGAEAFF
>TRBV13|TRBJ1-1|.|.
TGTGCCAGCAGCGTGAGGATCATTGGGAACACTGAAGCTTTCTTT
CASSVRIIGNTEAFF
>TRBV25-1|TRBJ2-1|.|TRBD2
TGTGCCACTCGGACTAGCGGGAGTTATGAGCAGTTCTTC
CATRTSGSYEQFF
>TRBV29-1|TRBJ1-1|few|.
TGCAGCGTTCTGACGACTTACACGGGCACTGAAGCTTTCTTT
CSVLTTYTGTEAFF
>TRBV2|TRBJ2-7|few|.
TGTGCCACCCGAGGGGGGGAAACCTCCTACGAGCAGTACTTC
CATRGGETSYEQYF
>TRBV29-1|TRBJ2-1|.|.
TGCAGCGTTGGAGAAGCAGATCATGAGCAGTTCTTC
CSVGEADHEQFF
>TRBV6-5|TRBJ1-2|.|.
TGTGCCAGCAGAGGGGTAAACAACTATGGCTACACCTTC
CASRGVNNYGYTF
>TRBV5-4|TRBJ2-5|.|TRBD2
TGTGCCAGCAGGCCGACTAGCGGAGTACAAGAGACCCAGTACTTC
CASRPTSGVQETQYF
>TRBV5-1|TRBJ2-3|.|.
TGCGCCAGCAGCTTGGCGGACTACCAAGATACGCAGTATTTT
CASSLADYQDTQYF
>TRBV27|TRBJ2-3|.|.
TGTGCCAGCAGTATGAGTGGGCGGAGGTCGCAGTATTTT
CASSMSGRRSQYF
>TRBV19|TRBJ1-1|.|TRBD1
TGTGCCAGTAGTGGAGACAGGGGGCAAGGGGGCACTGAAGCTTTCTTT
CASSGDRGQGGTEAFF
>TRBV9|TRBJ2-6|.|TRBD2
TGTGCCAGCACCCCAAGATGGGCTAGCGGGAGTAGCGGGGCCAACGTCCTGACTTTC
CASTPRWASGSSGANVLTF
>TRBV5-1|TRBJ1-2|few|TRBD1
TGCGCCAGCAGCTTGGCCTACAGGGGGAACTATGGCTACACCTTC
CASSLAYRGNYGYTF
>TRBV4-2|TRBJ2-5|.|TRBD2
TGTGCCAGCAGTCTTAACGCGGGAGGCGGTGAGACCCAGTACTTC
CASSLNAGGGETQYF
>TRBV19|TRBJ1-1|.|.
TGTGCCAGTAGTACGGGACGAGGGAACACTGAAGCTTTCTTT
CASSTGRGNTEAFF
>TRBV6-1|TRBJ2-6|.|.
TGTGCCAGCAGTGAATCAGTTCTAAGGAGCTCTGGGGCCAACGTCCTGACTTTC
CASSESVLRSSGANVLTF
>TRBV10-1|TRBJ1-1|.|.
TGCGCCAGCAGCCCGCTGGACAGAGTCACTGAAGCTTTCTTT
CASSPLDRVTEAFF
>TRBV2|TRBJ1-5|few|.
TGTGCCACCAGCCTGGGTGCAGGTCAGCCCCAGCATTTT
CATSLGAGQPQHF
>TRBV30|TRBJ1-4|.|.
TGTGCCTGGAGTAGAGTTCAGGAAAATGAAAAACTGTTTTTT
CAWSRVQENEKLFF
>TRBV7-2|TRBJ1-2|.|TRBD1
TGTGCCAGCAGTGGCGGGACAGTTTATGGCTACACCTTC
CASSGGTVYGYTF
>TRBV28|TRBJ1-2|.|TRBD1
TGTGCCAGCAGTTTGGGGGGAGGGACAGACTATGGCTACACCTTC
CASSLGGGTDYGYTF
>TRBV7-2|TRBJ2-7|.|TRBD2
TGTGCCAGCAGCTCCGGAGCGGGAGAGGGTGAGCAGTACTTC
CASSSGAGEGEQYF
>TRBV12-5|TRBJ2-7|once|.
TGTGCTAGTGGTTTGGACGGGGGTGGCGAGCAGTACTTC
CASGLDGGGEQYF
>TRBV4-3|TRBJ1-2|.|.
TGCGCCAGCAGCCAACAGAACTATGGCTACACCTTC
CASSQQNYGYTF
>TRBV7-9|TRBJ1-2|.|.
TGTGCCAGCAGCTTAGTAGCCCCGAGGGAGGGCTACACCTTC
CASSLVAPREGYTF
>TRBV9|TRBJ1-1|.|.
TGTGCCAGCAGCGTAGAAATGGGAGTAGTCACTGAAGCTTTCTTT
CASSVEMGVVTEAFF